The 20 T cell receptor beta chains given below trace back to one sample, sequenced in a study of blood T cells in healthy people across ages. Together with a sample-barcoded 5' primer, a J-beta primer mix was included in a second PCR lasting about 7 to 12 cycles. TCRdb recomputed calls from the 5' RACE reads with MiXCR, one row per CDR3 protein. The repertoire has some 760,000 distinct CDR3 sequences, approximately 25% of them found once; the top ten carry more than 7.5%. The same sample was also used in a study of T cells of mothers and their children.

Sequencing was done on a sample of blood. These receptors all come from a boy between 10 and 17 years old in good health.

This rearrangement joins TRBV29-1 to TRBJ2-5, with 8 positions matching TRBD1. The germline V gene encodes CDR1 SQVTM and CDR2 ANQGSEA. The CDR3 totals 14 residues. J was trimmed by 5 bases and V by 4 bases; bases with no gene match: 9. For the CDR3, the DNA is TGCAGCGTTGGGCCAGGGGGCAGGGAGGAGACCCAGTACTTC. Amino acid sequence: CSVGPGGREETQYF.

This rearrangement joins TRBV20-1 to TRBJ2-2; 10 nucleotides line up with TRBD2. The CDR3 spans 16 residues. Trimming at V came to 2 bases and at J to 1 base, leaving 4 bases not matched to a gene. Germline V lookup: CDR1 DFQATT, CDR2 SNEGSKA (reference sequence). As DNA, the CDR3 is TGCAGTGCTAGATTGCGGACTAGCGGGAACACCGGGGAGCTGTTTTTT. Protein product: CSARLRTSGNTGELFF.

The V and J genes are TRBV6-5 and TRBJ2-5, with 10 bases lining up with TRBD2. The tail of the sequence fits TRBJ2-7 better, so the J call may be wrong. The germline gives CDR1 MNHEY, CDR2 SVGAGI. CDR3 length: 15 amino acids. The CDR3: CASSSLAGVSYEQYF. CDR3 sequence (DNA): TGTGCCAGCAGTTCTCTAGCGGGGGTTTCCTACGAGCAGTACTTC.

This clonotype was counted between two and nine times. The rearrangement joins TRBV11-2 to TRBJ1-1; 7 bases are shared with TRBD1. With 1 base clipped from V and 2 bases from J, the junction kept 13 bases outside the gene matches. The CDR3 runs to 18 residues. Looked up from germline, CDR1 is SGHAT and CDR2 is FQNNGV. The chain's CDR3 is CASSLVSPRQGRNTEAFF. In nucleotides, the CDR3 is TGTGCCAGCAGCTTAGTGTCTCCCCGACAGGGACGCAACACTGAAGCTTTCTTT.

V and J are TRBV11-1 and TRBJ2-1, with D unresolved. V lost 3 bases, J lost 6 bases, and 6 bases lay in between. The CDR3 extends over 12 amino acids. The V gene's germline CDR1 is SGHAT and CDR2 FQDESV (reference sequence). The CDR3 DNA sequence: TGTGCCAGCAGCTTTCAGACCAATGAGCAGTTCTTC. This encodes CASSFQTNEQFF.

Comment on this clonotype: Because it lacks the conserved phenylalanine or tryptophan at the end, this CDR3 is likely a read error. It is unclear where the CDR3 begins or ends on the DNA, so no DNA is shown, and the CDR3 is as TCRdb lists it. The rearrangement links TRBV12-3 or TRBV12-4 to TRBJ2-7; TRBD1, the D gene given by the table, was not confirmed from the DNA. The CDR3 length is 9 residues, termini included. CDR3: CASSAGTPL.

V and J are TRBV29-1 and TRBJ1-5; a weak D match, TRBD1 (6 bases). This CDR3 contains 15 residues. V lost 6 bases, J lost 2 bases, and 17 bases lay in between. Germline CDR1 reads SQVTM; CDR2 reads ANQGSEA. CDR3 protein: CSVPGGGPGNQPQHF. CDR3 DNA sequence: TGCAGCGTCCCGGGTGGGGGGCCGGGCAATCAGCCCCAGCATTTT.

There are a few counts of this clonotype. This chain uses TRBV29-1 with TRBJ2-7; 10 positions match TRBD2. Germline V CDR1 and CDR2: SQVTM, ANQGSEA. The CDR3 sequence is 15 residues long. V lost 0 bases, J lost 8 bases, and 10 bases stayed unmatched. The CDR3 DNA sequence: TGCAGCGTTGAAGATCACAGCGGGAGGGCGATTCAGCAGTACTTC. Translation gives CSVEDHSGRAIQQYF.

This clonotype was seen more than once but under ten times. The V and J genes are TRBV7-9 and TRBJ2-7; D unresolved. Trimming cost V 5 bases and J 0 bases, with 11 bases left between them. The CDR3 covers 14 residues. Germline CDR1 SEHNR, CDR2 FQNEAQ (reference sequence). The CDR3 sequence: CASSPPTASYEQYF. The CDR3 DNA follows: TGTGCCAGCAGCCCACCTACGGCCTCCTACGAGCAGTACTTC.

The V call is TRBV10-3, the J call TRBJ1-3; D gene uncertain. Trimming took 7 bases from V and 1 from J, leaving 8 bases between them. Germline CDR1 reads ENHRY; CDR2 reads SYGVKD. This CDR3 is 13 amino acids long. CDR3 sequence reads: CAITGGSGNTIYF. Here the CDR3 DNA reads TGTGCCATCACCGGAGGGTCTGGAAACACCATATATTTT.

This clonotype was observed a few times. The J gene is TRBJ2-3, the V gene TRBV7-9, with D maybe TRBD2 (6 bases). This CDR3 is 15 amino acids long. The V gene lost 5 bases and the J gene lost 2 bases, with 14 bases spanning the gap. From germline, CDR1 is SEHNR and CDR2 FQNEAQ (reference sequence). Here the CDR3 reads CASSPRLDITDTQYF. Here the CDR3 DNA reads TGTGCCAGCAGCCCAAGACTAGATATCACAGATACGCAGTATTTT.

This chain uses TRBV4-1 with TRBJ1-5, with D unresolved. The V gene lost 2 bases and the J gene lost 3 bases, with 5 bases spanning the gap. The germline V gene has CDR1 MGHRA and CDR2 YSYEKL. CDR3 length equals 13 residues. The CDR3 coding sequence is TGCGCCAGCAGCCAAAGCCTCAATCAGCCCCAGCATTTT. Its translation is CASSQSLNQPQHF.

This clonotype showed up just a few times. The V call is TRBV7-3, the J call TRBJ2-1; 9 bases are a match to TRBD2. With V trimmed by 5 bases and J by 5 bases, 1 base remained unmatched. The V gene's germline CDR1 is SGHTA and CDR2 FQGTGA. CDR3 length: 13 amino acids. The CDR3 nucleotides are TGTGCCAGCAGCCCTAGCGGGGACAATGAGCAGTTCTTC. This gives the protein CASSPSGDNEQFF.

The J gene is TRBJ2-7, the V gene TRBV7-6; D unclear. The length of the CDR3 is 13 residues. Per the germline V gene, CDR1 is SGHVS and CDR2 is FNYEAQ. Trimming took off 4 bases at V and 5 bases at J, with 12 bases between the two ends. The CDR3 DNA reads as TGTGCCAGCAGCTCCGACCCGTGGGACGAGCAGTACTTC. This sequence encodes CASSSDPWDEQYF.

This clonotype was counted only a few times. The J gene is TRBJ1-1, the V gene TRBV2; tentatively, D is TRBD1 (5 bases). Looked up from germline, CDR1 is SNHLY and CDR2 is FYNNEI. The V end lost 2 bases, the J end lost 0 bases, and 10 bases lay between the germline ends. The CDR3 is 15 residues long. CDR3 in amino acids: CASSEIRDLNTEAFF. The CDR3 DNA follows: TGTGCCAGCAGTGAAATCAGGGACCTGAACACTGAAGCTTTCTTT.

This clonotype was observed a few times. The chain joins TRBV11-2 to TRBJ2-1; 12 positions match TRBD2. The J call is doubtful: the DNA matches TRBJ2-5 better. This CDR3 is 17 amino acids long. The V gene's germline CDR1 is SGHAT and CDR2 FQNNGV. The CDR3 here is CASSLERASGGEETQYF. The CDR3 DNA reads TGTGCCAGCAGCTTAGAGAGGGCTAGCGGGGGGGAAGAGACCCAGTACTTC.

The V gene is TRBV7-2, the J gene TRBJ1-1; D gene unclear. Germline loops: CDR1 SGHTA, CDR2 FQGNSA. This CDR3 is built from 14 residues. Trimming stripped 2 bases from V and 0 bases from J, with 7 bases between. The chain's CDR3 is CASSLNGMNTEAFF. The CDR3 DNA sequence: TGTGCCAGCAGCTTAAATGGCATGAACACTGAAGCTTTCTTT.

The chain links TRBV3-1 to TRBJ2-5; possible D gene TRBD1, 6 bases. CDR1 and CDR2 from the germline V gene are LGHDT and YNNKEL (reference sequence). V lost 6 bases and J 0 bases, leaving 14 bases between the germline ends. CDR3 length equals 15 residues. The CDR3 spells CASRLERGYQETQYF. The CDR3 nucleotides read TGTGCCAGCAGGTTGGAAAGGGGGTACCAAGAGACCCAGTACTTC.

This clonotype was counted a few times. CDR3 loop: CSVSGQTLFEQYF. The CDR3 bases are TGCAGCGTCTCGGGACAGACCTTATTCGAGCAGTACTTC. V gene TRBV29-1 combines with J gene TRBJ2-7; 7 nucleotides align to TRBD1. This CDR3 region has 13 residues. The V gene's germline CDR1 is SQVTM and CDR2 ANQGSEA. V was pared by 6 bases and J by 6 bases, with 11 bases of the junction left unmatched.

This clonotype was picked up many times. The V call is TRBV13, the J call TRBJ2-7; D perhaps matches TRBD2 (6 bases). Germline V gives CDR1 PRHDT, CDR2 FYEKMQ (reference sequence). The CDR3 length is 14 residues. The V end lost 5 bases, the J end lost 2 bases, and 13 bases lay between the germline ends. The CDR3 DNA reads as TGTGCCAGCAGCCCCAGTCGCGGGGCCTACGAGCAGTACTTC. It yields the protein CASSPSRGAYEQYF. Based on the CDR3 plus reference TRBV13 and TRBJ2-7, the full variable domain is AAGVIQSPRHLIKEKRETATLKCYPIPRHDTVYWYQQGPGQDPQFLISFYEKMQSDKGSIPDRFSAQQFSDYHSELNMSSLELGDSALYFCASSPSRGAYEQYFGPGTRLTVT.